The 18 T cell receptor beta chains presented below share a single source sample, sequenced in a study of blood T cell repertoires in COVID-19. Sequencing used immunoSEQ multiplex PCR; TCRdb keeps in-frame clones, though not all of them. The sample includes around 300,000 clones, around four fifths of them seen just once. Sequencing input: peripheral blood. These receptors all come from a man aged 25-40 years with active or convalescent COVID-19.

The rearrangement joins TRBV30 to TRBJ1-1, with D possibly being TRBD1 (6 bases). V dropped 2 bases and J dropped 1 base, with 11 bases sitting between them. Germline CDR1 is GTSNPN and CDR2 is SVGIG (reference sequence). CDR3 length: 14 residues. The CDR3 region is CAWSKGQRNTEAFF. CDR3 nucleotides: TGTGCCTGGAGTAAAGGACAGCGGAACACTGAAGCTTTCTTT.

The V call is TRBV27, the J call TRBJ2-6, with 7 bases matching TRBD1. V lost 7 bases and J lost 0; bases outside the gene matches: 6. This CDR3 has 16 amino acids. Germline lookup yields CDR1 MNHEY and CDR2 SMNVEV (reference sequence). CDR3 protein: CASTLRGNSGANVLTF. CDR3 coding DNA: TGTGCCAGCACGCTCAGGGGGAACTCTGGGGCCAACGTCCTGACTTTC.

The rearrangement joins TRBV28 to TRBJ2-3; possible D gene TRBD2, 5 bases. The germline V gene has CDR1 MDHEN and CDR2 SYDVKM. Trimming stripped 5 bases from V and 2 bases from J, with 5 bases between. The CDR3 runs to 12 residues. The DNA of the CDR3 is TGTGCCAGCAGTGACTACACAGATACGCAGTATTTT. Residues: CASSDYTDTQYF.

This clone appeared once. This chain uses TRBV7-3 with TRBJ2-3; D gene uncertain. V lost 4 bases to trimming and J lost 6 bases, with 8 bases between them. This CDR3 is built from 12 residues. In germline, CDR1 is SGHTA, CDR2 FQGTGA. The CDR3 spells CASSSPPDTQYF. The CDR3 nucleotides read TGTGCCAGCAGCTCCCCCCCGGATACGCAGTATTTT.

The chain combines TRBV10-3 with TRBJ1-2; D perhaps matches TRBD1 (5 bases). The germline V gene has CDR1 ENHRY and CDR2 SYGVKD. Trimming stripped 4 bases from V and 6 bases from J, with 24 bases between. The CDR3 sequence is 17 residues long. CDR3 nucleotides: TGTGCCATCAGTGTCCACCCCGAGGGGCAGGGAGGCCATGGCTACACCTTC. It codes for CAISVHPEGQGGHGYTF.

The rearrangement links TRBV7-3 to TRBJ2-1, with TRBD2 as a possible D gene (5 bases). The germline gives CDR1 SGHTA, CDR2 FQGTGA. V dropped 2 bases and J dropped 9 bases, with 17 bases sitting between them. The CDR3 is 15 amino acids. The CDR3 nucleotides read TGTGCCAGCAGCTTAGGTGGGAGTTTACTAGGTGAGCAGTTCTTC. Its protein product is CASSLGGSLLGEQFF. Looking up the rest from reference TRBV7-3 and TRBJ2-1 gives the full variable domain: GAGVSQTPSNKVTEKGKYVELRCDPISGHTALYWYRQSLGQGPEFLIYFQGTGAADDSGLPNDRFFAVRPEGSVSTLKIQRTERGDSAVYLCASSLGGSLLGEQFFGPGTRLTVL.

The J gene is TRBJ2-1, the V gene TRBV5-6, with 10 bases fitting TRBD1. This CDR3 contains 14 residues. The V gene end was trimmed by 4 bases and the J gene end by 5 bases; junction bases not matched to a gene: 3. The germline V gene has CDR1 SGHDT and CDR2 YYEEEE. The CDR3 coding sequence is TGTGCCAGCAGCGAGACAGGGGGCCACAATGAGCAGTTCTTC. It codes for CASSETGGHNEQFF.

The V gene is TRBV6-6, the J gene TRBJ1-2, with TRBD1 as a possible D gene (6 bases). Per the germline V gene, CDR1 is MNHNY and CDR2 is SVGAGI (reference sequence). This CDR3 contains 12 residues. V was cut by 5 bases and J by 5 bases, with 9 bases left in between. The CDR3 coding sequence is TGTGCCAGCAGTCACAGGGAATATGGCTACACCTTC. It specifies CASSHREYGYTF.

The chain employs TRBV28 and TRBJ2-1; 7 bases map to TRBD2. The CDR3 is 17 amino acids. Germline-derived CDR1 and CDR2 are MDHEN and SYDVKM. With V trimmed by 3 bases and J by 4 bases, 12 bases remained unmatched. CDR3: CASSFPNEGGPYNEQFF. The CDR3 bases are TGTGCCAGCAGTTTCCCGAATGAGGGAGGGCCGTACAATGAGCAGTTCTTC.

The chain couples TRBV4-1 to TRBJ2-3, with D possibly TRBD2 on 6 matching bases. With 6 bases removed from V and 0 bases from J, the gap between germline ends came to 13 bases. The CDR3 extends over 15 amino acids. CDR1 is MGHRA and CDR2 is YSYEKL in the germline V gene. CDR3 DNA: TGCGCCAGCAGGGGGGGAACGATTAGCACAGATACGCAGTATTTT. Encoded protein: CASRGGTISTDTQYF.

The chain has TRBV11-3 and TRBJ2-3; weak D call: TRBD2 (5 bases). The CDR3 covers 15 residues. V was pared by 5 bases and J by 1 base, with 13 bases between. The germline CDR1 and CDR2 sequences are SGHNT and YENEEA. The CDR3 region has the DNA TGTGCCAGCAGCCGGGGAATTGCTGGCACAGATACGCAGTATTTT. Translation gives CASSRGIAGTDTQYF.

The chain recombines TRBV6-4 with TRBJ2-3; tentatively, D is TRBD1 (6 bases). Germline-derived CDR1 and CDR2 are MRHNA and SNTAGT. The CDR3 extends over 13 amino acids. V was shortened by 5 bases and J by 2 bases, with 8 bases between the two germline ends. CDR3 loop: CASSSGDTDTQYF. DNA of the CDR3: TGTGCCAGCAGTTCAGGGGACACAGATACGCAGTATTTT.

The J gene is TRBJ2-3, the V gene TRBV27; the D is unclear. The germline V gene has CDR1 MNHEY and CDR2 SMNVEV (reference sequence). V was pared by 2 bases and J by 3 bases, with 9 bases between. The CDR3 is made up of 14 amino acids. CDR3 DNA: TGTGCCAGCAGTTTAGGGCGCCGGACAGATACGCAGTATTTT. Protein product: CASSLGRRTDTQYF.

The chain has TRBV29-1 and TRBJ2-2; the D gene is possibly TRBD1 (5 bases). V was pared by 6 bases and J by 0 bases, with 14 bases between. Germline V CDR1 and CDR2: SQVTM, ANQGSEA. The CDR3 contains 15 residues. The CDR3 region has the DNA TGCAGCGTGAAAAGGGGAAGGGCGAACACCGGGGAGCTGTTTTTT. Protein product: CSVKRGRANTGELFF.

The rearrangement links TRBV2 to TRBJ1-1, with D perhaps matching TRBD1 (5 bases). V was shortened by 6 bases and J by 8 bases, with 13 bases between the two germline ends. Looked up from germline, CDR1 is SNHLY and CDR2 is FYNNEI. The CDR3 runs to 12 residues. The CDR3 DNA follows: TGTGCCAGCAGCTTGACAGACTTAGAAGCTTTCTTT. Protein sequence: CASSLTDLEAFF.

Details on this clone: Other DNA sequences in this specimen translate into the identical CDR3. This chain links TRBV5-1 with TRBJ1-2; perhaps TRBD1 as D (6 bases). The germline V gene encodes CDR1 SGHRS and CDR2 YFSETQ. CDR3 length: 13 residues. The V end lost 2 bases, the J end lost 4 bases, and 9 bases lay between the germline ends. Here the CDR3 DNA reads TGCGCCAGCAGCTTAGGACAGCTCTATGGCTACACCTTC. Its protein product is CASSLGQLYGYTF.

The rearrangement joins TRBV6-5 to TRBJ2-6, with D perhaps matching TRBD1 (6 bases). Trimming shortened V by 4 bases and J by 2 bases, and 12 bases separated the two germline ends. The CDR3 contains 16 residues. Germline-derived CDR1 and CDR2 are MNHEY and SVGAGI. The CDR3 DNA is TGTGCCAGCAGTTCCTTTTCAGGGGCTGGGGCCAACGTCCTGACTTTC. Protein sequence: CASSSFSGAGANVLTF.

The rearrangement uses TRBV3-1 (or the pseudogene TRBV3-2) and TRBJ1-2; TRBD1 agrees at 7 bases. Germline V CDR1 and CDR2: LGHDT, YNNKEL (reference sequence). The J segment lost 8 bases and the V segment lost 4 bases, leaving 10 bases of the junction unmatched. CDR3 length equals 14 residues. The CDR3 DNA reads TGTGCCAGCAGCCTGGGACAGCGCCTTAGGGGCTACACCTTC. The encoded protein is CASSLGQRLRGYTF.